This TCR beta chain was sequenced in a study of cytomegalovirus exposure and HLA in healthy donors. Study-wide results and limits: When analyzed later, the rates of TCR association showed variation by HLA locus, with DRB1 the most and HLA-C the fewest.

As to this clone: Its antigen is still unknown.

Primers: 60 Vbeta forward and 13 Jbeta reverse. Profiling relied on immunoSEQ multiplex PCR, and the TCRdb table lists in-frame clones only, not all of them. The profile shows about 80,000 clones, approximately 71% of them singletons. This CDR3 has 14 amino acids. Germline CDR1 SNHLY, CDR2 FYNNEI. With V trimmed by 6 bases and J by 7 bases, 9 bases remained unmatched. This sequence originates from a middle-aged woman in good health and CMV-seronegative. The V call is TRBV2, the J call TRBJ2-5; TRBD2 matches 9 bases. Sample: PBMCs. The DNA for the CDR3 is TGTGCCAGCAGCTATAGCGGGGGCCCGGGGACCCAGTACTTC. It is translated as CASSYSGGPGTQYF.